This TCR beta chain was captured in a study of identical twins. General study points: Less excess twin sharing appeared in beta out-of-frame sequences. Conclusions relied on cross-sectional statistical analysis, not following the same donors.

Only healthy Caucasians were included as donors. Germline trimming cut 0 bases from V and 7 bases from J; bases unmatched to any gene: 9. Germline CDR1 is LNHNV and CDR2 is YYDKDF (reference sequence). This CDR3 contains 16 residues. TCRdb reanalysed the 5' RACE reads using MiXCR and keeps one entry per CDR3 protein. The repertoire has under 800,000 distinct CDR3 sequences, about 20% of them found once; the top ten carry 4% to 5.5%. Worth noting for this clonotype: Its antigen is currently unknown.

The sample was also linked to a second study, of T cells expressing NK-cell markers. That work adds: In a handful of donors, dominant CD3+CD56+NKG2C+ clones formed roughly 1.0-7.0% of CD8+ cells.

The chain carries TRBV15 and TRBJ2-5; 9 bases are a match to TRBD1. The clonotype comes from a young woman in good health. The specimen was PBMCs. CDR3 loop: CATSRDKTGGARTQYF. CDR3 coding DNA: TGTGCCACCAGCAGAGATAAAACAGGGGGCGCCCGGACCCAGTACTTC. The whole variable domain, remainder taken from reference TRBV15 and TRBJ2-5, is DAMVIQNPRYQVTQFGKPVTLSCSQTLNHNVMYWYQQKSSQAPKLLFHYYDKDFNNEADTPDNFQSRRPNTSFCFLDIRSPGLGDTAMYLCATSRDKTGGARTQYFGPGTRLLVL.